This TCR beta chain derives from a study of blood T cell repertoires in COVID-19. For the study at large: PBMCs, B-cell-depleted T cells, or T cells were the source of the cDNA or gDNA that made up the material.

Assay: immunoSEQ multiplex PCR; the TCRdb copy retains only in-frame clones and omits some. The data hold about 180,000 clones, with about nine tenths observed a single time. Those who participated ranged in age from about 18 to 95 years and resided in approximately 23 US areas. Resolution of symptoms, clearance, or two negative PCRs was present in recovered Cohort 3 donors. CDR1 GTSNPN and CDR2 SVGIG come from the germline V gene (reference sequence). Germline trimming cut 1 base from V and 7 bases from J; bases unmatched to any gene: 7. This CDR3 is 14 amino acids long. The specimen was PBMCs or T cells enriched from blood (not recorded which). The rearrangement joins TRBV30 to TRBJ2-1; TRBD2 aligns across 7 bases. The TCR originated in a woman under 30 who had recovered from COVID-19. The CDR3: CAWSARAGRNEQFF. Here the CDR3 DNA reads TGTGCCTGGAGTGCAAGAGCGGGACGGAATGAGCAGTTCTTC.